Following are 19 T cell receptor beta chains from one sample sequenced in a study of T cells expressing NK-cell markers. TCRdb reanalyzed the 5' RACE reads, giving one entry per CDR3 protein sequence and no DNA. Reported are 350,000 to 450,000 distinct CDR3 sequences; the ten largest clones contain roughly 5.2%. Sequencing was done on a sample of blood T cells: a sorted CD56 or NKG2C T cell subset, CD4+ or CD8+ T cells, or bulk PBMC T cells (not recorded which). Every receptor here comes from a man aged 18-75 years in good health.

The genes are TRBV14 and TRBJ2-5; there is no DNA to check the TCRdb D call of TRBD1. Germline V gene data show CDR1 as SGHDN and CDR2 as FVKESK. CDR3 length: 12 residues. The CDR3: CASSLQRGTQYF.

The rearrangement joins TRBV7-8 to TRBJ2-2; TCRdb returns TRBD2, unconfirmable since there is no DNA. The CDR3 is made up of 18 amino acids. The germline gives CDR1 SGHVS, CDR2 FQNEAQ. The CDR3 sequence: CASSLGRLAGGHTGELFF. Combining the CDR3 with reference TRBV7-8 and TRBJ2-2 gives the whole variable domain GAGVSQSPRYKVAKRGQDVALRCDPISGHVSLFWYQQALGQGPEFLTYFQNEAQLDKSGLPSDRFFAERPEGSVSTLKIQRTQQEDSAVYLCASSLGRLAGGHTGELFFGEGSRLTVL.

The genes are TRBV19 and TRBJ2-1; TCRdb selects TRBD2, and the lack of DNA leaves this call unchecked. Germline V lookup: CDR1 LNHDA, CDR2 SQIVND (reference sequence). CDR3 size: 15 residues. CDR3 amino acids: CASSTRTSGDNEQFF.

This sequence joins TRBV20-1 and TRBJ1-2; the D call of TRBD1 rests on TCRdb alone, since no DNA is present to check it. Germline CDR1 DFQATT, CDR2 SNEGSKA (reference sequence). The CDR3 has 12 residues. The CDR3 here is CSAPRGGRGYTF.

The CDR3 loop is CASIGIDRGMRPQHF. This chain connects TRBV28 to TRBJ1-5; TCRdb calls TRBD1, which cannot be checked without DNA. The germline V gene encodes CDR1 MDHEN and CDR2 SYDVKM. This CDR3 contains 15 residues.

The rearrangement links TRBV7-2 to TRBJ2-7; TCRdb calls TRBD2, which cannot be checked without DNA. The CDR3 runs 17 residues. Germline loops: CDR1 SGHTA, CDR2 FQGNSA. This chain's CDR3 is CASSLSRGGGAASEQYF. The variable domain in full, completed from reference TRBV7-2 and TRBJ2-7, reads GAGVSQSPSNKVTEKGKDVELRCDPISGHTALYWYRQSLGQGLEFLIYFQGNSAPDKSGLPSDRFSAERTGGSVSTLTIQRTQQEDSAVYLCASSLSRGGGAASEQYFGPGTRLTVT.

CDR3 sequence reads: CASSASGQWELFF. This rearrangement joins TRBV9 to TRBJ2-2; TCRdb lists TRBD2, though no DNA is available to test this call. The CDR3 loop spans 13 amino acids. Germline CDR1 SGDLS, CDR2 YYNGEE.

The chain recombines TRBV20-1 with TRBJ2-1; TCRdb indicates TRBD2, and absent DNA this call remains unverified. Germline CDR1 and CDR2: DFQATT and SNEGSKA (reference sequence). The CDR3 is 18 residues long. The CDR3 sequence: CSARDRVSGGGSYNEQFF.

The chain joins TRBV7-9 to TRBJ1-1; TCRdb's D call, TRBD1, is unchecked because there is no DNA. Germline CDR1 SEHNR, CDR2 FQNEAQ (reference sequence). The CDR3 contains 13 residues. Here the CDR3 reads CASRSNGGTEAFF.

The chain joins TRBV12-3 or TRBV12-4 to TRBJ2-2; as DNA is missing, the TRBD1 call by TCRdb cannot be tested. The CDR3 loop spans 16 amino acids. The CDR3 here is CASSLYGTGLSGELFF.

This sequence joins TRBV2 and TRBJ1-5. Germline-derived CDR1 and CDR2 are SNHLY and FYNNEI. The CDR3 is 14 amino acids. The CDR3 loop reads CASSKEGSNQPQHF. Supplemented by reference TRBV2 and TRBJ1-5, the full variable domain reads EPEVTQTPSHQVTQMGQEVILRCVPISNHLYFYWYRQILGQKVEFLVSFYNNEISEKSEIFDDQFSVERPDGSNFTLKIRSTKLEDSAMYFCASSKEGSNQPQHFGDGTRLSIL.

This chain uses TRBV3-1 with TRBJ2-1; TCRdb lists TRBD1, though no DNA is available to test this call. The germline V gene has CDR1 LGHDT and CDR2 YNNKEL (reference sequence). This CDR3 is 16 amino acids long. CDR3 in amino acids: CASSQVFRTVLFEQFF.

V gene TRBV5-5 combines with J gene TRBJ2-2; absent DNA, TCRdb's TRBD2 call cannot be checked. The CDR3 sequence is 16 residues long. The germline gives CDR1 SGHKS, CDR2 YYEKEE (reference sequence). This CDR3 reads CASSLLGPHLGGELFF.

CDR3 amino acids: CASSLVSGGRALNSPLHF. The rearrangement uses TRBV12-3 or TRBV12-4 and TRBJ1-6; no DNA is available, so the TRBD1 call from TCRdb remains unchecked. CDR3 length: 18 residues.

J is TRBJ1-1 and V is TRBV28; TCRdb gives TRBD1 as the D gene, but with no DNA this cannot be confirmed. The germline V gene encodes CDR1 MDHEN and CDR2 SYDVKM. The CDR3 contains 20 residues. The CDR3 spells CASSSNVHLGGGAGNTEAFF.

The rearrangement links TRBV24-1 to TRBJ2-1; TCRdb's assignment of TRBD1 cannot be checked, as there is no DNA. CDR3 length: 15 amino acids. Germline V lookup: CDR1 KGHDR, CDR2 SFDVKD. The CDR3: CATSGGQGRYNEQFF.

The chain employs TRBV29-1 and TRBJ2-3; TCRdb's D call of TRBD1 is untestable without DNA. CDR3 length: 11 amino acids. Per germline, CDR1 SQVTM and CDR2 ANQGSEA. The CDR3 loop is CSVVRADTQYF.

This rearrangement joins TRBV27 to TRBJ2-7; checking the TCRdb D call of TRBD1 is not possible without DNA. CDR3 length: 14 amino acids. Germline V gene lookup returns CDR1 MNHEY and CDR2 SMNVEV (reference sequence). This CDR3 is CASSDRVTGHEQYF.

This sequence joins TRBV15 and TRBJ2-3. The CDR3 is made up of 17 amino acids. CDR1 LNHNV and CDR2 YYDKDF come from the germline V gene (reference sequence). CDR3 amino acids: CATSARVLAGGTDTQYF.